The present T cell receptor (beta chain) was sequenced within a study of T cells in Graves' hyperthyroidism and ophthalmopathy. General study findings and limits: Most clonotypes expanded in the thyroid (above 0.001) were also present in blood.

Amplified TCR beta CDR3 regions came from RNA transcripts. The HTBI primer set drove a first-round RT-PCR of the TCR CDR3. TCRdb processed the multiplex PCR reads anew with MiXCR; each CDR3 protein has one entry. The sample includes about 480,000 distinct CDR3 sequences, under 25% seen only once; the top ten take around 54%. This clonotype showed up many times. As yet, its antigen is unknown. There are 16 residues in the CDR3. Germline V lookup: CDR1 MDHEN, CDR2 SYDVKM. V lost 5 bases to trimming and J lost 2 bases; unmatched junction nucleotides: 9. Diagnostic decisions used clinical symptoms, serum thyroxine and TRAb, thyroid ultrasound and orbital computed tomography.

The specimen was blood. The sequence came from a woman in her 70s with Graves' ophthalmopathy. V gene TRBV28 combines with J gene TRBJ2-3; TRBD2 matches 8 bases. The CDR3 reads CASSNPGRAFTDTQYF. CDR3 nucleotide sequence: TGTGCCAGCAGTAACCCCGGGAGGGCGTTCACAGATACGCAGTATTTT.